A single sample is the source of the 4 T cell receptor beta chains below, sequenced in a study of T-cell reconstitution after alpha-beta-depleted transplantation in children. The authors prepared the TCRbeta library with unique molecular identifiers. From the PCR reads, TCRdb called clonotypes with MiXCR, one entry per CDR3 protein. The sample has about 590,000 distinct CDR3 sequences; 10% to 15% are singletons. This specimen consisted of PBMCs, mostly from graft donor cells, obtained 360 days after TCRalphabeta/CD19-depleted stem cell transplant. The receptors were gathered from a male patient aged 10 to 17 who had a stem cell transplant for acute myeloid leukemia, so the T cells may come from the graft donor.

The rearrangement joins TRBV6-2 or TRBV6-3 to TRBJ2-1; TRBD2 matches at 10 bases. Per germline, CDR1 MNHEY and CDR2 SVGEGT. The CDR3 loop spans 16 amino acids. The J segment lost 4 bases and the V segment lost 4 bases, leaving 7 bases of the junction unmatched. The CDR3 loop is CASSFHRTSGYNEQFF. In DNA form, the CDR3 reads TGTGCCAGCAGTTTTCACAGGACTAGCGGTTACAATGAGCAGTTCTTC.

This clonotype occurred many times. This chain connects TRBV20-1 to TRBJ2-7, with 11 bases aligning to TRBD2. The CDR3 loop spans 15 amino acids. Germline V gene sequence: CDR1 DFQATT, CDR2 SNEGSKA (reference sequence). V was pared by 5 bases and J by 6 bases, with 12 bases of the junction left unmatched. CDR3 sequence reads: CSAGATSGSSSEQYF. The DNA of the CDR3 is TGCAGTGCTGGGGCCACTAGCGGGAGTTCTTCCGAGCAGTACTTC.

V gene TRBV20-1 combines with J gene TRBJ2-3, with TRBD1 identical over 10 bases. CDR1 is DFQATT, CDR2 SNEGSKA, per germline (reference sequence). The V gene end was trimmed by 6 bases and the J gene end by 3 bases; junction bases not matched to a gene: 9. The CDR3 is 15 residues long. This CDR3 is CSAGDRGMWTDTQYF. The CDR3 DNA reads TGCAGTGCAGGGGACAGGGGAATGTGGACAGATACGCAGTATTTT.

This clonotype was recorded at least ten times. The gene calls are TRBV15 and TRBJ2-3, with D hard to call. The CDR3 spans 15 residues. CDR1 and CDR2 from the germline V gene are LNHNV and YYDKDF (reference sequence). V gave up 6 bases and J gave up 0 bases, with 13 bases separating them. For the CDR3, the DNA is TGTGCCACCAGTTCCCCGGGCACTAGCACAGATACGCAGTATTTT. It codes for CATSSPGTSTDTQYF.